Below, 20 T cell receptor beta chains from the same sample are listed, as sequenced in a study of graft-versus-host responses after intestinal transplantation. The protocol was immunoSEQ multiplex PCR, while the TCRdb copy is restricted to in-frame clones and leaves out a portion. The sample consists of fewer than 130,000 clones, just over 90% of them appearing once. Their antigen targets remain unknown. Sample: unstimulated CD8+ T cells sorted from spleen or lymph node cells, taken before intestinal transplant. The receptors come from a human donor who received an intestinal transplant.

CDR3 residues: CASSQGPLEDLPYEQYF. The CDR3, as DNA: TGCGCCAGCAGCCAAGGCCCTCTTGAGGATTTACCCTACGAGCAGTACTTC. The chain has TRBV4-1 and TRBJ2-7; D is uncertain. Trimming removed 1 base at V and 2 bases at J, with 18 bases between. Germline CDR1 MGHRA, CDR2 YSYEKL. The CDR3 contains 17 residues.

The chain employs TRBV5-1 and TRBJ2-7, with a weak D call TRBD2 (6 bases). The CDR3 loop spans 15 amino acids. The germline V gene encodes CDR1 SGHRS and CDR2 YFSETQ. V dropped 4 bases and J dropped 6 bases, with 20 bases sitting between them. The CDR3 DNA reads as TGCGCCAGCAGCCTCAAACTAGCAGTGCAAGGCGAGCAGTACTTC. As protein: CASSLKLAVQGEQYF.

The chain has TRBV21-1 and TRBJ2-7; the table's D call of TRBD1 was not tested on the DNA. TRBV21-1 is a recognized pseudogene. The CDR3 totals 14 residues. The DNA of the CDR3 is TGTGCCAGCAGTCCTTCCCCGAAGGGGTACGAGCAGTACTTC. Its translation is CASSPSPKGYEQYF.

The V gene is TRBV28, the J gene TRBJ1-5; weak D call: TRBD1 (6 bases). Trimming left V 7 bases short and J 4 bases short, with 17 bases between. The germline V gene has CDR1 MDHEN and CDR2 SYDVKM. This CDR3 has 15 residues. CDR3 bases: TGTGCCAGCAAGCCGCAGGGGCCGAAAAATCAGCCCCAGCATTTT. This encodes CASKPQGPKNQPQHF. The full variable domain, in which reference TRBV28 and TRBJ1-5 provide the parts outside the CDR3, is DVKVTQSSRYLVKRTGEKVFLECVQDMDHENMFWYRQDPGLGLRLIYFSYDVKMKEKGDIPEGYSVSREKKERFSLILESASTNQTSMYLCASKPQGPKNQPQHFGDGTRLSIL.

The chain has TRBV19 and TRBJ2-5; possibly TRBD1 or TRBD2 for D (5 bases each). V was trimmed by 8 bases and J by 4 bases, leaving 8 bases between them. The germline CDR1 and CDR2 sequences are LNHDA and SQIVND (reference sequence). The CDR3 spans 11 residues. The CDR3 reads CASAGRETQYF. The CDR3, as DNA: TGTGCCAGTGCAGGGAGAGAGACCCAGTACTTC.

In nucleotides, the CDR3 is TGTGCCAGCAGCGGCAATCGGGGGCGAAACTATGGCTACACCTTC. Its protein is CASSGNRGRNYGYTF. The chain uses TRBV6-5 and TRBJ1-2; perhaps TRBD1 as D (6 bases). CDR1 is MNHEY, CDR2 SVGAGI, per germline. The CDR3 covers 15 residues. V lost 6 bases and J lost 2, with 16 bases in between.

This rearrangement joins TRBV9 to TRBJ2-1; 9 nucleotides line up with TRBD2. The CDR3 spans 15 residues. Trimming removed 0 bases from V and 9 bases from J; junction bases left unmatched: 7. From germline, CDR1 is SGDLS and CDR2 YYNGEE. CDR3 sequence reads: CASSVDGSGRTEQFF. DNA for the CDR3: TGTGCCAGCAGCGTAGATGGTAGCGGGAGAACTGAGCAGTTCTTC.

This rearrangement joins TRBV28 to TRBJ2-5; 9 positions match TRBD1. This CDR3 comprises 16 residues. V trimming: 6 bases; J trimming: 11 bases; junction bases outside the gene matches: 19. Germline values: CDR1 MDHEN, CDR2 SYDVKM. Here the CDR3 reads CASSPDRGHPYIGQYF. CDR3 coding DNA: TGTGCCAGCAGCCCGGACAGGGGACATCCCTACATAGGGCAGTACTTC.

The chain couples TRBV4-1 to TRBJ2-1, with D possibly TRBD2 on 7 matching bases. Per the germline V gene, CDR1 is MGHRA and CDR2 is YSYEKL. Trimming pared 1 base from V and 10 bases from J, leaving 14 bases between. The CDR3 covers 14 residues. The CDR3 DNA reads TGCGCCAGCAGCCAAGTGTGGGGGGGCTTGGAGCAGTTCTTC. Translated: CASSQVWGGLEQFF.

The rearrangement uses TRBV9 and TRBJ2-1; 7 positions agree with TRBD2. Germline CDR1 is SGDLS and CDR2 is YYNGEE. CDR3 size: 15 residues. Trimming at V came to 0 bases and at J to 7 bases, leaving 7 bases not matched to a gene. The CDR3 DNA reads TGTGCCAGCAGCGTAGGCAGGACTAGTGGGAATGAGCAGTTCTTC. It translates to CASSVGRTSGNEQFF.

The chain carries TRBV9 and TRBJ1-1, with D perhaps TRBD1 (6 bases). In germline, CDR1 is SGDLS, CDR2 YYNGEE. The CDR3 is 15 amino acids. Trimming took 3 bases from V and 0 from J, leaving 12 bases between them. CDR3 loop: CASSATGTLNTEAFF. DNA for the CDR3: TGTGCCAGCAGCGCCACCGGGACATTGAACACTGAAGCTTTCTTT.

DNA of the CDR3: TGTGCCACGGGACCCCCCGGGGATGAGCAGTTCTTC. The encoded protein is CATGPPGDEQFF. The rearrangement links TRBV6-5 to TRBJ2-1; TRBD1 or TRBD2 may be the D gene (5 bases each). Trimming shortened V by 10 bases and J by 8 bases, and 15 bases separated the two germline ends. Germline-derived CDR1 and CDR2 are MNHEY and SVGAGI. This CDR3 has 12 amino acids.

The chain links TRBV11-2 to TRBJ2-7; 15 nucleotides agree with TRBD2. The germline CDR1 and CDR2 sequences are SGHAT and FQNNGV. V shed 4 bases, J shed 2 bases, and the junction held 3 bases outside the gene matches. The CDR3 is made up of 16 amino acids. The chain's CDR3 is CASSSWTSGRAYEQYF. The CDR3 DNA reads TGTGCCAGCAGCTCGTGGACTAGCGGGAGGGCCTACGAGCAGTACTTC.

The chain uses TRBV4-1 and TRBJ2-3, with D perhaps assigned TRBD1 or TRBD2 (5 bases each). Germline V gene data show CDR1 as MGHRA and CDR2 as YSYEKL. The CDR3 runs 13 residues. Trimming stripped 8 bases from V and 0 bases from J, with 9 bases between. The CDR3 sequence: CASGDGSTDTQYF. The DNA of the CDR3 is TGCGCCAGCGGGGACGGAAGCACAGATACGCAGTATTTT.

The V gene is TRBV19, the J gene TRBJ2-7, with D hard to call. V was clipped by 8 bases and J by 7 bases, with 12 bases between them. This CDR3 is built from 11 residues. Germline V CDR1 and CDR2: LNHDA, SQIVND (reference sequence). The CDR3, as DNA: TGTGCCAGTTCAGACGGCTTAGAGCAGTACTTC. As protein: CASSDGLEQYF.

The chain recombines TRBV7-3 with TRBJ2-7; 12 bases are shared with TRBD2. The trim removed 5 bases at V and 2 bases at J, leaving 4 bases unmatched. The CDR3 contains 15 residues. Germline loops: CDR1 SGHTA, CDR2 FQGTGA. As DNA, the CDR3 is TGTGCCAGCAGCGTATCTAGCGGGAGGGCCTACGAGCAGTACTTC. It codes for CASSVSSGRAYEQYF.

This clone turned up a few times. The chain links TRBV14 to TRBJ2-2; no clear D. The CDR3 spans 12 residues. V was shortened by 5 bases and J by 5 bases, with 6 bases between the two germline ends. Germline lookup yields CDR1 SGHDN and CDR2 FVKESK. For the CDR3, the DNA is TGTGCCAGCAGCATGGAGACCGGGGAGCTGTTTTTT. It codes for CASSMETGELFF.

This sequence joins TRBV7-8 and TRBJ2-5; TRBD2 is a possible D gene (6 bases). The CDR3 contains 16 residues. V was clipped by 1 base and J by 2 bases, with 14 bases between them. Germline V gene lookup returns CDR1 SGHVS and CDR2 FQNEAQ. The DNA for the CDR3 is TGTGCCAGCAGCTTAGGGTTCGGGAGCGAACAAGAGACCCAGTACTTC. Translation gives CASSLGFGSEQETQYF.

The chain uses TRBV6-1 and TRBJ2-2, with TRBD2 matching 7 bases. Trimming removed 7 bases from V and 4 bases from J; junction bases left unmatched: 9. The CDR3 is 15 amino acids. Looked up from germline, CDR1 is MNHNS and CDR2 is SASEGT. CDR3 in DNA: TGTGCCAGCATCGGACTAGATCCTGCCACCGGGGAGCTGTTTTTT. Its protein product is CASIGLDPATGELFF.

V and J are TRBV7-9 and TRBJ2-1; tentatively, D is TRBD2 (5 bases). Germline V gives CDR1 SEHNR, CDR2 FQNEAQ (reference sequence). The V end lost 2 bases, the J end lost 6 bases, and 8 bases lay between the germline ends. CDR3 length: 13 residues. CDR3 DNA sequence: TGTGCCAGCAGCTTACCGGCGGGCAATGAGCAGTTCTTC. Translation: CASSLPAGNEQFF.